One and the same sample provided the 14 T cell receptor beta chains below, sequenced in a study of Graves' ophthalmopathy and Graves' hyperthyroidism. Amplification from RNA transcripts yielded the TCR beta CDR3 regions. HTBI primers primed a first-round RT-PCR, and a second-round multiplex PCR followed. MiXCR, run by TCRdb on the multiplex PCR reads, gives a single entry per CDR3 protein. Of more than 1,000,000 distinct CDR3 sequences listed, about two fifths were seen once; the top ten hold 11%. The sequenced material came from peripheral blood or thyroid tissue (not recorded which). Source of these receptors: an adult man with Graves' hyperthyroidism.

The chain has TRBV5-1 and TRBJ1-1; D gene uncertain. Trimming shortened V by 2 bases and J by 1 base, and 12 bases separated the two germline ends. CDR1 is SGHRS, CDR2 YFSETQ, per germline. The CDR3 is 15 amino acids. CDR3 residues: CASSFIGGTNTEAFF. CDR3 in DNA: TGCGCCAGCAGCTTCATAGGAGGAACGAACACTGAAGCTTTCTTT.

With respect to this clonotype: One junction end disagrees with the germline gene, perhaps due to a read error. The chain employs TRBV7-9 and TRBJ2-7; 7 bases align to TRBD2. The CDR3 sequence is 17 residues long. Germline CDR1 and CDR2: SEHNR and FQNEAQ (reference sequence). The CDR3 nucleotides read TGCGCCAGCAGCTTGGCCCCCCGAGGGGACTACTCTTACGAGCAGTACTTC. Encoded protein: CASSLAPRGDYSYEQYF.

As to this clonotype: This may be a read error, as it is one base from a much larger clone. This sequence joins TRBV12-3 or TRBV12-4 and TRBJ1-5; tentative D call: TRBD1 (6 bases). This CDR3 comprises 16 residues. This CDR3 reads CAGSGSRGGTGQPQHF. CDR3 nucleotide sequence: TGTGCCGGCAGTGGATCAAGGGGGGGAACGGGACAGCCCCAGCATTTT.

This clonotype appeared a single time. A read error may be the cause here, since a much bigger clone is one base away. The chain employs TRBV7-9 and TRBJ2-5; tentatively, D is TRBD1 or TRBD2 (5 bases each). The V gene's germline CDR1 is SEHNR and CDR2 FQNEAQ (reference sequence). The CDR3 totals 16 residues. The CDR3 bases are TGTGCCAGCAGCTTAGGAAGTGTTGGGACCCAAGAGACCCAGTGCTTC. Protein product: CASSLGSVGTQETQCF.

V usage is TRBV2 and J usage is TRBJ1-3; 7 bases match TRBD1. Germline trimming cut 5 bases from V and 2 bases from J; bases unmatched to any gene: 9. This CDR3 region has 16 residues. CDR1 is SNHLY and CDR2 is FYNNEI in the germline V gene. CDR3 nucleotides: TGTGCCAGCAGTTACGGAGGGGGCGCCGCTGGAAACACCATATATTTT. This encodes CASSYGGGAAGNTIYF.

This clonotype was found many times. This chain joins TRBV5-5 and TRBJ2-7; D is unclear. V was shortened by 0 bases and J by 4 bases, with 5 bases between the two germline ends. The CDR3 covers 12 residues. Germline lookup yields CDR1 SGHKS and CDR2 YYEKEE (reference sequence). The CDR3 protein is CASSLDDYEQYF. CDR3 DNA: TGTGCCAGCAGCTTGGACGATTACGAGCAGTACTTC.

This clonotype was seen at least ten times. The chain is built from TRBV20-1 and TRBJ1-1; D possibly corresponds to TRBD1 (5 bases). This CDR3 comprises 16 residues. From germline, CDR1 is DFQATT and CDR2 SNEGSKA (reference sequence). Trimming left V 1 base short and J 8 bases short, with 23 bases between. DNA for the CDR3: TGCAGTGCTAGAGTGACCCGGGGCGGACTTGAGAGGGAAGCTTTCTTT. Its protein product is CSARVTRGGLEREAFF.

This clonotype occurred many times. This chain uses TRBV19 with TRBJ2-5; D perhaps matches TRBD2 (5 bases). Germline loops: CDR1 LNHDA, CDR2 SQIVND (reference sequence). V was cut by 4 bases and J by 9 bases, with 9 bases left in between. This CDR3 has 11 amino acids. The CDR3 bases are TGTGCCAGTAGTAACTCCGGGGCCCAGTACTTC. Translating gives CASSNSGAQYF.

This clonotype was detected many times. This sequence joins TRBV20-1 and TRBJ2-2, with 11 bases identical to TRBD2. The CDR3 covers 14 residues. V lost 5 bases and J lost 3; bases outside the gene matches: 2. Germline CDR1 and CDR2: DFQATT and SNEGSKA (reference sequence). CDR3 nucleotide sequence: TGCAGTGCTCGACTAGCGGGACACACCGGGGAGCTGTTTTTT. Amino acid sequence: CSARLAGHTGELFF.

This clonotype showed up many times. This rearrangement joins TRBV4-3 to TRBJ1-5; TRBD1 is a possible D gene (5 bases). Looked up from germline, CDR1 is LGHNA and CDR2 is YSLEER. V was shortened by 1 base and J by 7 bases, with 14 bases between the two germline ends. CDR3 length: 15 residues. Written as DNA, the CDR3 is TGCGCCAGCAGCCAAGGGGGGGGGTTGACGCAGCCCCAGCATTTT. This encodes CASSQGGGLTQPQHF.

The rearrangement uses TRBV2 and TRBJ1-4; a weak D match, TRBD1 (6 bases). Germline CDR1 SNHLY, CDR2 FYNNEI. The CDR3 loop spans 16 amino acids. V gave up 3 bases and J gave up 4 bases, with 15 bases separating them. The CDR3 DNA reads as TGTGCCAGCAGTGACCACGGGGGGGCGGATAATGAAAAACTGTTTTTT. This encodes CASSDHGGADNEKLFF.

As regards this clonotype: A much larger clone differs by one base, so this may be a read error. This chain links TRBV29-1 with TRBJ2-7, with TRBD2 identical over 7 bases. CDR1 SQVTM and CDR2 ANQGSEA come from the germline V gene. The CDR3 spans 15 residues. Germline trimming cut 1 base from V and 2 bases from J; bases unmatched to any gene: 8. CDR3 sequence reads: CSVEGLAGGTYEQYF. Written as DNA, the CDR3 is TGCAGCGTTGAAGGACTGGCCGGGGGGACCTACGAGCAGTACTTC.

With respect to this clonotype: A much larger clone sits a single nucleotide away, making a read error possible. The chain couples TRBV7-4 to TRBJ1-2; perhaps TRBD1 as D (5 bases). CDR1 and CDR2 (germline): SGHVT, SQSDAQ. The CDR3 spans 14 residues. Deletions cut 5 bases from V and 3 bases from J, with 13 bases between. CDR3 region: CASSSVRGDYGYTF. The DNA for the CDR3 is TGTGCCAGCAGCAGCGTTCGGGGGGACTATGGCTACACCTTC.

J is TRBJ2-5 and V is TRBV12-3 or TRBV12-4; perhaps TRBD1 as D (5 bases). The CDR3 is made up of 14 amino acids. V was cut by 4 bases and J by 5 bases, with 14 bases left in between. CDR3 DNA: TGTGCCAGCAGTTCTAGGTGGCAGGGTGAGACCCAGTACTTC. It specifies CASSSRWQGETQYF.